A selection of T cell receptor beta chains follows, all from one sample in a study of blood T cell repertoires in COVID-19. Profiling relied on immunoSEQ multiplex PCR, and the TCRdb table lists in-frame clones only, not all of them. The repertoire includes hundreds of thousands of clones, 70% to 90% of them detected once, and roughly 1.4% sits in the top ten. Sequences were obtained from peripheral blood. The receptors here all came from a woman between 25 and 40 years old with active or convalescent COVID-19. Both conserved end residues are part of each CDR3. A D gene is named only where the DNA matches it firmly. Size tells how often a clone was seen (once, few, many) or the class of an expanded clone, and some rows leave it out.

clone size: few; J gene: TRBJ2-7; D gene: TRBD1; V gene: TRBV7-9; CDR3 DNA: TGTGCCAGCAGCGCCGGACAGGGAAACTACGAGCAGTACTTC; CDR3 protein: CASSAGQGNYEQYF
clone size: NA; J gene: TRBJ2-2; D gene: TRBD2; V gene: TRBV10-2; CDR3 DNA: TGCGCCAGCGTTAGTACTAGCGGATTCACCGGGGAGCTGTTTTTT; CDR3 protein: CASVSTSGFTGELFF
clone size: NA; J gene: TRBJ1-3; D gene: NA; V gene: TRBV7-9; CDR3 DNA: TGTGCCAGCAGCTTAGGGACACCCTCTGGAAACACCATATATTTT; CDR3 protein: CASSLGTPSGNTIYF
clone size: once; J gene: TRBJ2-7; D gene: TRBD1; V gene: TRBV19; CDR3 DNA: TGTGCCAGTAGTATGGGCAGGGGGCCAAACTACGAGCAGTACTTC; CDR3 protein: CASSMGRGPNYEQYF
clone size: NA; J gene: TRBJ1-2; D gene: NA; V gene: TRBV9; CDR3 DNA: TGTGCCAGCAGCTTCGGCCCGGACAGATCTTTCGGCTACACCTTC; CDR3 protein: CASSFGPDRSFGYTF
clone size: NA; J gene: TRBJ1-2; D gene: NA; V gene: TRBV2; CDR3 DNA: TGTGCCAGCAGTGAAGGAGGCAGGGTTAACTATGGCTACACCTTC; CDR3 protein: CASSEGGRVNYGYTF
clone size: NA; J gene: TRBJ1-2; D gene: NA; V gene: TRBV6-5; CDR3 DNA: TGTGCCAGCAGGGAGGCCGGAAACTATGGCTACACCTTC; CDR3 protein: CASREAGNYGYTF
clone size: NA; J gene: TRBJ1-2; D gene: NA; V gene: TRBV29-1; CDR3 DNA: TGCAGCGTTAGGAGCGATAACTATGGCTACACCTTC; CDR3 protein: CSVRSDNYGYTF
clone size: NA; J gene: TRBJ2-3; D gene: NA; V gene: TRBV27; CDR3 DNA: TGTGCCAGCAGTTTAAACAGCGGAACAGATACGCAGTATTTT; CDR3 protein: CASSLNSGTDTQYF
clone size: NA; J gene: TRBJ2-1; D gene: TRBD2; V gene: TRBV9; CDR3 DNA: TGTGCCAGCAGCGCCCAGGCGGGAGGTTACAATGAGCAGTTCTTC; CDR3 protein: CASSAQAGGYNEQFF
clone size: NA; J gene: TRBJ1-2; D gene: NA; V gene: TRBV6-5; CDR3 DNA: TGTGCCAGCAGTTACTCAGGGGCTGGCTACACCTTC; CDR3 protein: CASSYSGAGYTF
clone size: NA; J gene: TRBJ2-7; D gene: TRBD2; V gene: TRBV18; CDR3 DNA: TGTGCCAGCTCACCAATGAGCGGGACCCTCGCTCCCGAGCAGTACTTC; CDR3 protein: CASSPMSGTLAPEQYF